These T cell receptor beta chains were read from a single sample in a study of early T cells in non-severe SARS-CoV-2 infection. TCRdb redid the calling of the 5' RACE reads with MiXCR, one entry per CDR3 protein. The repertoire holds around 84,000 distinct CDR3 sequences, 12% seen once, with less than 3% in the top ten. The material sequenced was whole blood. These receptor sequences come from an adult who was a healthcare worker with PCR-confirmed SARS-CoV-2 infection or an uninfected control (not recorded which). The CDR3 runs from the conserved cysteine through the conserved F or W. Fields, in order: J gene, V gene, D gene, CDR3 length, clone size, CDR3 DNA, CDR3 protein. The D gene is left open where the match is weak. Only part of the rows carry a size: once, few, many, or a class if the clone is expanded.

j_call: TRBJ1-1
v_call: TRBV6-5
d_call: TRBD1
cdr3_length: 12
clone_size: few
cdr3_nt: TGTGCCAGCAGTACAGGACAGGCTGAAGCTTTCTTT
cdr3_aa: CASSTGQAEAFF

j_call: TRBJ2-7
v_call: TRBV11-2
d_call: TRBD1
cdr3_length: 18
clone_size: NA
cdr3_nt: TGTGCCAGCAGCTTAGCCCTTTCCGGGACAGGGAGCTCCTACGAGCAGTACTTC
cdr3_aa: CASSLALSGTGSSYEQYF

j_call: TRBJ2-2
v_call: TRBV2
d_call: NA
cdr3_length: 15
clone_size: few
cdr3_nt: TGTGCCAGCAGTGAAAGGGGTGTTTGGACCGGGGAGCTGTTTTTT
cdr3_aa: CASSERGVWTGELFF

j_call: TRBJ2-1
v_call: TRBV6-4
d_call: TRBD2
cdr3_length: 16
clone_size: few
cdr3_nt: TGTGCCAGCAGTGACAATGGCGGGAGTGGGTACAATGAGCAGTTCTTC
cdr3_aa: CASSDNGGSGYNEQFF

j_call: TRBJ2-3
v_call: TRBV7-9
d_call: NA
cdr3_length: 14
clone_size: NA
cdr3_nt: TGTGCCAGCAGCAAGACACGTAGCACAGATACGCAGTATTTT
cdr3_aa: CASSKTRSTDTQYF

j_call: TRBJ2-7
v_call: TRBV6-5
d_call: NA
cdr3_length: 17
clone_size: few
cdr3_nt: TGTGCCAGCACCCTAGGACAGTCCCCTCTCAGCTCCTACGAGCAGTACTTC
cdr3_aa: CASTLGQSPLSSYEQYF

j_call: TRBJ2-3
v_call: TRBV7-9
d_call: NA
cdr3_length: 13
clone_size: many
cdr3_nt: TGTGCCAGCAGCCCAAATCAACCAGATACGCAGTATTTT
cdr3_aa: CASSPNQPDTQYF

j_call: TRBJ2-3
v_call: TRBV10-2
d_call: NA
cdr3_length: 15
clone_size: few
cdr3_nt: TGCGCCAGCAGTGGTCCCCTTGAAAGGGCAGATACGCAGTATTTT
cdr3_aa: CASSGPLERADTQYF

j_call: TRBJ2-3
v_call: TRBV10-2
d_call: TRBD2
cdr3_length: 17
clone_size: few
cdr3_nt: TGCGCCAGCAGTGAGAGGGCTAGCGGGAGGGTAACAGATACGCAGTATTTT
cdr3_aa: CASSERASGRVTDTQYF

j_call: TRBJ1-1
v_call: TRBV29-1
d_call: NA
cdr3_length: 12
clone_size: many
cdr3_nt: TGCAGCGTTGAAGATAATGGCGGGGAAGCTTTCTTT
cdr3_aa: CSVEDNGGEAFF

j_call: TRBJ2-7
v_call: TRBV2
d_call: NA
cdr3_length: 14
clone_size: few
cdr3_nt: TGTGCCAGCAGTGAAGCGGGACTGATCTACGAGCAGTACTTC
cdr3_aa: CASSEAGLIYEQYF

j_call: TRBJ1-5
v_call: TRBV7-8
d_call: TRBD1
cdr3_length: 15
clone_size: many
cdr3_nt: TGTGCCAGCAGCGCGACAGGGTCTAGCAATCAGCCCCAGCATTTT
cdr3_aa: CASSATGSSNQPQHF

j_call: TRBJ2-3
v_call: TRBV6-5
d_call: TRBD2
cdr3_length: 12
clone_size: NA
cdr3_nt: TGTGCCAGCAGTTACCGGGGAGGGACGCAGTATTTT
cdr3_aa: CASSYRGGTQYF

j_call: TRBJ2-7
v_call: TRBV6-5
d_call: TRBD2
cdr3_length: 14
clone_size: NA
cdr3_nt: TGTGCCAGCAGGACTAGCGGGGGGGCATACGAGCAGTACTTC
cdr3_aa: CASRTSGGAYEQYF

j_call: TRBJ1-5
v_call: TRBV6-1
d_call: TRBD1
cdr3_length: 13
clone_size: many
cdr3_nt: TGTGCCAGCAGACGACAGGGAGTCACTTCCCAGCATTTT
cdr3_aa: CASRRQGVTSQHF

j_call: TRBJ2-1
v_call: TRBV12-3/TRBV12-4
d_call: NA
cdr3_length: 14
clone_size: many
cdr3_nt: TGTGCCACCGCTCCCCATGGTCCCTACAATGAGCAGTTCTTC
cdr3_aa: CATAPHGPYNEQFF

j_call: TRBJ1-2
v_call: TRBV20-1
d_call: NA
cdr3_length: 13
clone_size: few
cdr3_nt: TGCAGTGCTAGAGATTCAGCTAACTATGGCTACACCTTC
cdr3_aa: CSARDSANYGYTF

j_call: TRBJ1-2
v_call: TRBV9
d_call: NA
cdr3_length: 12
clone_size: few
cdr3_nt: TGTGCCAGCAGCGACTTTAACTATGGCTACACCTTC
cdr3_aa: CASSDFNYGYTF

j_call: TRBJ2-1
v_call: TRBV11-2
d_call: NA
cdr3_length: 15
clone_size: many
cdr3_nt: TGTGCCAGCCGTAGTGCAGGGCTCCCCTACAATGAGCAGTTCTTC
cdr3_aa: CASRSAGLPYNEQFF

j_call: TRBJ2-2
v_call: TRBV11-2
d_call: NA
cdr3_length: 17
clone_size: few
cdr3_nt: TGTGCCAGCAGCTTTTCAGTTCGAAGTGGGAACACCGGGGAGCTGTTTTTT
cdr3_aa: CASSFSVRSGNTGELFF

j_call: TRBJ1-2
v_call: TRBV12-3/TRBV12-4
d_call: NA
cdr3_length: 11
clone_size: many
cdr3_nt: TGTGCCAGCAGTTTCGGTGATGGCTACACCTTC
cdr3_aa: CASSFGDGYTF

j_call: TRBJ2-6
v_call: TRBV20-1
d_call: NA
cdr3_length: 16
clone_size: many
cdr3_nt: TGCAGTGCTAGCGGGGGAGAGGACTCTGGGGCCAACGTCCTGACTTTC
cdr3_aa: CSASGGEDSGANVLTF

j_call: TRBJ1-2
v_call: TRBV5-6
d_call: NA
cdr3_length: 13
clone_size: many
cdr3_nt: TGTGCCAGCAGCGCTGCCCGGAACTATGGCTACACCTTC
cdr3_aa: CASSAARNYGYTF

j_call: TRBJ2-7
v_call: TRBV6-6
d_call: NA
cdr3_length: 15
clone_size: NA
cdr3_nt: TGTGCCAGCAGTTCCCAGGGGAGGCCCGTCTACGAGCAGTACTTC
cdr3_aa: CASSSQGRPVYEQYF

j_call: TRBJ1-5
v_call: TRBV5-6
d_call: NA
cdr3_length: 15
clone_size: NA
cdr3_nt: TGTGCCAGCAGCTTTGGGACACTTAGCAATCAGCCCCAGCATTTT
cdr3_aa: CASSFGTLSNQPQHF

j_call: TRBJ2-1
v_call: TRBV20-1
d_call: TRBD2
cdr3_length: 16
clone_size: many
cdr3_nt: TGCAGTGCTAGAGATCGGCTAGCGGGAGAAGCTGGAGAGCAGTTCTTC
cdr3_aa: CSARDRLAGEAGEQFF

j_call: TRBJ2-1
v_call: TRBV7-3
d_call: TRBD2
cdr3_length: 14
clone_size: many
cdr3_nt: TGTGCCAGCAGCTTAACACAGCGGGGGGGCCCACGGTTCTTC
cdr3_aa: CASSLTQRGGPRFF

j_call: TRBJ2-2
v_call: TRBV28
d_call: NA
cdr3_length: 15
clone_size: NA
cdr3_nt: TGTGCCAGCAGTCAGCTCAGGGGTCTTGCCGGGGAGCTGTTTTTT
cdr3_aa: CASSQLRGLAGELFF

j_call: TRBJ1-4
v_call: TRBV6-6
d_call: NA
cdr3_length: 14
clone_size: many
cdr3_nt: TGTGCCAGCAGTTACCGCAGGGCTGGTGAAAAACTGTTTTTT
cdr3_aa: CASSYRRAGEKLFF

j_call: TRBJ2-2
v_call: TRBV7-3
d_call: NA
cdr3_length: 14
clone_size: few
cdr3_nt: TGTGCCAGCAGCTTTGCCCCCAACACCGGGGAGCTGTTTTTT
cdr3_aa: CASSFAPNTGELFF

j_call: TRBJ2-1
v_call: TRBV18
d_call: TRBD2
cdr3_length: 14
clone_size: NA
cdr3_nt: TGTGCCAGCTCACCTTCCGGGACTAGGGATGAGCAGTTCTTC
cdr3_aa: CASSPSGTRDEQFF

j_call: TRBJ2-5
v_call: TRBV11-2
d_call: NA
cdr3_length: 14
clone_size: many
cdr3_nt: TGTGCCAGCAGCTTAATCAGGGAAGGAGAGACCCAGTACTTC
cdr3_aa: CASSLIREGETQYF

j_call: TRBJ2-3
v_call: TRBV29-1
d_call: NA
cdr3_length: 13
clone_size: many
cdr3_nt: TGCAGCGTTGGCCGCCAAAGCACAGATACGCAGTATTTT
cdr3_aa: CSVGRQSTDTQYF

j_call: TRBJ2-2
v_call: TRBV9
d_call: NA
cdr3_length: 16
clone_size: few
cdr3_nt: TGTGCCAGCAGCGTAAGAGGAACCGCGAACACCGGGGAGCTGTTTTTT
cdr3_aa: CASSVRGTANTGELFF

j_call: TRBJ2-6
v_call: TRBV11-2
d_call: NA
cdr3_length: 18
clone_size: many
cdr3_nt: TGTGCCAGCAGAACCCCCTTATGGGATCTTTCGCGGGCCAACGTCCTGACTTTC
cdr3_aa: CASRTPLWDLSRANVLTF

j_call: TRBJ1-1
v_call: TRBV7-3
d_call: TRBD1
cdr3_length: 14
clone_size: many
cdr3_nt: TGTGCCAGCAGCCAAGGGACAGGGAGCGCTGAAGCTTTCTTT
cdr3_aa: CASSQGTGSAEAFF

j_call: TRBJ2-7
v_call: TRBV10-3
d_call: NA
cdr3_length: 12
clone_size: few
cdr3_nt: TGTGCCATCAGCCAACAGGGTGGCGAGCAGTACTTC
cdr3_aa: CAISQQGGEQYF

j_call: TRBJ1-4
v_call: TRBV2
d_call: TRBD1
cdr3_length: 15
clone_size: NA
cdr3_nt: TGTGCCAGCACTCACTCCAGGGGGACTTTTGAAAAACTGTTTTTT
cdr3_aa: CASTHSRGTFEKLFF

j_call: TRBJ2-1
v_call: TRBV5-1
d_call: TRBD2
cdr3_length: 20
clone_size: many
cdr3_nt: TGCGCCAGCAGCTTGGGAAGGGGGCAGGGTAGCGGGAGCCCATACAATGAGCAGTTCTTC
cdr3_aa: CASSLGRGQGSGSPYNEQFF

j_call: TRBJ1-2
v_call: TRBV7-9
d_call: NA
cdr3_length: 15
clone_size: few
cdr3_nt: TGTGCCAGCAGCTTAATGGCAGCAGCTAACTATGGCTACACCTTC
cdr3_aa: CASSLMAAANYGYTF

j_call: TRBJ1-2
v_call: TRBV20-1
d_call: NA
cdr3_length: 14
clone_size: many
cdr3_nt: TGCAGTGCAAGGGACGCTTGGGGGACCTATGGCTACACCTTC
cdr3_aa: CSARDAWGTYGYTF

j_call: TRBJ2-1
v_call: TRBV3-1
d_call: NA
cdr3_length: 13
clone_size: many
cdr3_nt: TGTGCCAGCAGCGCGAGACAGGTTAATGAGCAGTTCTTC
cdr3_aa: CASSARQVNEQFF

j_call: TRBJ2-3
v_call: TRBV29-1
d_call: NA
cdr3_length: 12
clone_size: many
cdr3_nt: TGCAGCGTAGAGAGGGGCACAGATACGCAGTATTTT
cdr3_aa: CSVERGTDTQYF

j_call: TRBJ2-7
v_call: TRBV20-1
d_call: NA
cdr3_length: 12
clone_size: many
cdr3_nt: TGCAGTGCTAGGTCGGACAACTACGAGCAGTACTTC
cdr3_aa: CSARSDNYEQYF

j_call: TRBJ2-1
v_call: TRBV6-2/TRBV6-3
d_call: NA
cdr3_length: 14
clone_size: many
cdr3_nt: TGTGCCAGCAGTTACTCGCCTGGGAACAATGAGCAGTTCTTC
cdr3_aa: CASSYSPGNNEQFF

j_call: TRBJ2-2
v_call: TRBV9
d_call: NA
cdr3_length: 16
clone_size: NA
cdr3_nt: TGTGCCAGCAGCGTAGGGTCATGGATTACCACCGGGGAGCTGTTTTTT
cdr3_aa: CASSVGSWITTGELFF

j_call: TRBJ2-7
v_call: TRBV29-1
d_call: NA
cdr3_length: 15
clone_size: many
cdr3_nt: TGCAGCGTTACAGGGTCGCGTCAGGGATTCTACGAGCAGTACTTC
cdr3_aa: CSVTGSRQGFYEQYF

j_call: TRBJ1-5
v_call: TRBV19
d_call: NA
cdr3_length: 16
clone_size: many
cdr3_nt: TGTGCCAGTAGTCTACTTAGGGGAAATAGCAATCAGCCCCAGCATTTT
cdr3_aa: CASSLLRGNSNQPQHF

j_call: TRBJ1-1
v_call: TRBV20-1
d_call: TRBD1
cdr3_length: 16
clone_size: NA
cdr3_nt: TGCAGTGCTAGAGATCGTTTGGGACAGGGGCACCATGAAGCTTTCTTT
cdr3_aa: CSARDRLGQGHHEAFF

j_call: TRBJ2-2
v_call: TRBV30
d_call: NA
cdr3_length: 14
clone_size: many
cdr3_nt: TGTGCCTGGAGTGCGACCCTGTACACCGGGGAGCTGTTTTTT
cdr3_aa: CAWSATLYTGELFF

j_call: TRBJ1-2
v_call: TRBV19
d_call: NA
cdr3_length: 13
clone_size: few
cdr3_nt: TGTGCCAGTAACCCGGGGGTTAACTATGGCTACACCTTC
cdr3_aa: CASNPGVNYGYTF

j_call: TRBJ1-2
v_call: TRBV29-1
d_call: TRBD1
cdr3_length: 13
clone_size: many
cdr3_nt: TGCAGCGTCCAGACAGGGCGGAACTATGGCTACACCTTC
cdr3_aa: CSVQTGRNYGYTF

j_call: TRBJ1-1
v_call: TRBV7-6
d_call: NA
cdr3_length: 13
clone_size: many
cdr3_nt: TGTGCCAGCAGCCTACAGGTGAACACTGAAGCTTTCTTT
cdr3_aa: CASSLQVNTEAFF

j_call: TRBJ2-3
v_call: TRBV2
d_call: NA
cdr3_length: 14
clone_size: many
cdr3_nt: TGTGCCAGCAGTGTGGACACATTCACAGATACGCAGTATTTT
cdr3_aa: CASSVDTFTDTQYF

j_call: TRBJ2-7
v_call: TRBV12-3/TRBV12-4
d_call: TRBD1
cdr3_length: 15
clone_size: NA
cdr3_nt: TGTGCCAGCAGCCCCCGACAGGGACAGGGATACGAGCAGTACTTC
cdr3_aa: CASSPRQGQGYEQYF

j_call: TRBJ2-1
v_call: TRBV18
d_call: TRBD2
cdr3_length: 16
clone_size: many
cdr3_nt: TGTGCCAGCTCACCACCGAACGGGGGGGACGGCAATGAGCAGTTCTTC
cdr3_aa: CASSPPNGGDGNEQFF

j_call: TRBJ2-5
v_call: TRBV5-6
d_call: TRBD2
cdr3_length: 16
clone_size: NA
cdr3_nt: TGTGCCAGCAGCTTGGAGAGCGGGGCTTACCAAGAGACCCAGTACTTC
cdr3_aa: CASSLESGAYQETQYF

j_call: TRBJ2-7
v_call: TRBV3-1
d_call: TRBD1
cdr3_length: 15
clone_size: NA
cdr3_nt: TGTGCCAGCAGCCATAGACAGGGGCACCCCTACGAGCAGTACTTC
cdr3_aa: CASSHRQGHPYEQYF

j_call: TRBJ1-2
v_call: TRBV12-3/TRBV12-4
d_call: TRBD1
cdr3_length: 13
clone_size: NA
cdr3_nt: TGTGCCAGCAGACGGACAGGGGAGCGGGGCTACACCTTC
cdr3_aa: CASRRTGERGYTF

j_call: TRBJ1-1
v_call: TRBV5-1
d_call: NA
cdr3_length: 15
clone_size: few
cdr3_nt: TGCGCCAGCAGCTCGGGGTCAGCTGTGAACACTGAAGCTTTCTTT
cdr3_aa: CASSSGSAVNTEAFF